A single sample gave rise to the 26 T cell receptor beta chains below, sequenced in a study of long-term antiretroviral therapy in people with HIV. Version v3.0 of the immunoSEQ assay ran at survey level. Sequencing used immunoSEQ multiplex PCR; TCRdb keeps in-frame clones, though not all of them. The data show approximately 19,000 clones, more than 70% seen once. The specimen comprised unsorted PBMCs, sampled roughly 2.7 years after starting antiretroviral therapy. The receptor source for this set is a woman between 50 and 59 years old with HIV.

The CDR3 reads CASSLSPGAVVNTEAFF. The CDR3 region has the DNA TGTGCCAGCAGTTTATCACCGGGGGCAGTCGTGAACACTGAAGCTTTCTTT. J is TRBJ1-1 and V is TRBV27; TRBD1 is a possible D gene (6 bases). The CDR3 has 17 residues. Germline assignment: CDR1 MNHEY and CDR2 SMNVEV (reference sequence). Deletions cut 0 bases from V and 0 bases from J, with 14 bases between.

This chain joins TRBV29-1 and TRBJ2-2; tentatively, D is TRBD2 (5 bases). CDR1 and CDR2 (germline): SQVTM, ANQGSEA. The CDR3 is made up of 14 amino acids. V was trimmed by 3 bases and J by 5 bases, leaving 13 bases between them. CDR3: CSVDFGIGTGELFF. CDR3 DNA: TGCAGCGTTGATTTCGGGATTGGAACCGGGGAGCTGTTTTTT.

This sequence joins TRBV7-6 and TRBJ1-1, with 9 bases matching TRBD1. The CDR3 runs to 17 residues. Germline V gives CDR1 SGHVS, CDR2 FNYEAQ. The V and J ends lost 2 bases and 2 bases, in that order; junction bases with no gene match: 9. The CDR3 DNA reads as TGTGCCAGCAGCTTACCCCGGGGGACAGGGAGTAACACTGAAGCTTTCTTT. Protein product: CASSLPRGTGSNTEAFF. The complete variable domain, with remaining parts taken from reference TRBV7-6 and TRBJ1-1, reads GAGVSQSPRYKVTKRGQDVALRCDPISGHVSLYWYRQALGQGPEFLTYFNYEAQQDKSGLPNDRFSAERPEGSISTLTIQRTEQRDSAMYRCASSLPRGTGSNTEAFFGQGTRLTVV.

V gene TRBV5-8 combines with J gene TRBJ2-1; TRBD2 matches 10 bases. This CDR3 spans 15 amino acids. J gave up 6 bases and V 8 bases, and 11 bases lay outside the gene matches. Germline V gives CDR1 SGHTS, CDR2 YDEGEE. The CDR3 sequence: CASTQPSGSTNEQFF. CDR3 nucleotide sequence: TGTGCCAGTACTCAACCTAGCGGGAGTACCAATGAGCAGTTCTTC.

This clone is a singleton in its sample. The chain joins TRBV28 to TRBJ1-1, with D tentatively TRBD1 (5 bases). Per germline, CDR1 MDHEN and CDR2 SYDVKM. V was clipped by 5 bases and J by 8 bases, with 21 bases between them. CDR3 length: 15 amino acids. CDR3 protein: CASSTPGTAGGEAFF. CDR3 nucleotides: TGTGCCAGCAGTACCCCCGGGACGGCCGGCGGGGAAGCTTTCTTT.

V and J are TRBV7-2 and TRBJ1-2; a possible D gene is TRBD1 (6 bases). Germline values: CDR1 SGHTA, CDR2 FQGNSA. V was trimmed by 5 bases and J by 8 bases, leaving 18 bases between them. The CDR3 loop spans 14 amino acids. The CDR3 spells CASSPDSLGGGYTF. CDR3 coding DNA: TGTGCCAGCAGCCCGGACAGTTTAGGGGGAGGCTACACCTTC.

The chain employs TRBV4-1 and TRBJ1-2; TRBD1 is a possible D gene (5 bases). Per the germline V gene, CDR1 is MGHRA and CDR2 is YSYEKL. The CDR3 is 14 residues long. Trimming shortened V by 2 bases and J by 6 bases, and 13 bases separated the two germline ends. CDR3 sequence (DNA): TGCGCCAGCAGCCAATGGGGGAATTCGGATGGCTACACCTTC. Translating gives CASSQWGNSDGYTF.

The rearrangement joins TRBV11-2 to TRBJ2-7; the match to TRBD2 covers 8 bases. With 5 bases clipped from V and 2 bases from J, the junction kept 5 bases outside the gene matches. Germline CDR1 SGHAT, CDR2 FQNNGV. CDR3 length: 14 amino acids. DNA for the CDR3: TGTGCCAGCAGCCCCCGGGAGGGAGCCTACGAGCAGTACTTC. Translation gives CASSPREGAYEQYF.

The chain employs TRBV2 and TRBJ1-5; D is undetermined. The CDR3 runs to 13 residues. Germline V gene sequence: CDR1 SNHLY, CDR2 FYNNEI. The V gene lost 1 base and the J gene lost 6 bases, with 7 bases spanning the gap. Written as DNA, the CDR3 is TGTGCCAGCAGTGAAGAATGGGTTCAGCCCCAGCATTTT. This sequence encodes CASSEEWVQPQHF. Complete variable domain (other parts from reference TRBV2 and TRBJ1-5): EPEVTQTPSHQVTQMGQEVILRCVPISNHLYFYWYRQILGQKVEFLVSFYNNEISEKSEIFDDQFSVERPDGSNFTLKIRSTKLEDSAMYFCASSEEWVQPQHFGDGTRLSIL.

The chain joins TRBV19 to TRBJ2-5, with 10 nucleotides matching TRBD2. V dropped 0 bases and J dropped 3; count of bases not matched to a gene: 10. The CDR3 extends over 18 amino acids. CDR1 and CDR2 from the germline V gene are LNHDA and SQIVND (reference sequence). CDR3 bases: TGTGCCAGTAGTATAGATTGGGAGGGTAGCGGGAGGAAAGAGACCCAGTACTTC. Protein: CASSIDWEGSGRKETQYF.

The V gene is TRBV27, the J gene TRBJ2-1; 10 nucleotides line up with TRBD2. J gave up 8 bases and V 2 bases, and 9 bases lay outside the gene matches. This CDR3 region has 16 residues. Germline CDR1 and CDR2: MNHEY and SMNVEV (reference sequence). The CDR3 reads CASSLMGTSVVDEQFF. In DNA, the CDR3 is TGTGCCAGCAGTTTAATGGGGACTAGCGTGGTGGATGAGCAGTTCTTC.

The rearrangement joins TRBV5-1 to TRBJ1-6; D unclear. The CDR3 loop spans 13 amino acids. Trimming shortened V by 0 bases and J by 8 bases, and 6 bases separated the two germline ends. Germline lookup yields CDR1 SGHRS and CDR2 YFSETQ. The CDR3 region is CASSLESDSPLHF. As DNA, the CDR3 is TGCGCCAGCAGCTTGGAATCTGATTCACCCCTCCACTTT.

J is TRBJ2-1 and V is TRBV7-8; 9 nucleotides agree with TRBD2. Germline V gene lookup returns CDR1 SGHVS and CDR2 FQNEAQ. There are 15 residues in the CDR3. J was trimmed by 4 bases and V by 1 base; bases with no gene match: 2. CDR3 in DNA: TGTGCCAGCAGCTTAGGACTAGCGGATTACAATGAGCAGTTCTTC. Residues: CASSLGLADYNEQFF.

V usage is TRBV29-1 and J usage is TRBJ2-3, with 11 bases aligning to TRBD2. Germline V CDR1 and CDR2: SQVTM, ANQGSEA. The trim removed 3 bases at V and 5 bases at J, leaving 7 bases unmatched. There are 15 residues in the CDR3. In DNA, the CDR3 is TGCAGCGTTGAGGCTAGCGGGAGGCAGAAAGATACGCAGTATTTT. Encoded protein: CSVEASGRQKDTQYF.

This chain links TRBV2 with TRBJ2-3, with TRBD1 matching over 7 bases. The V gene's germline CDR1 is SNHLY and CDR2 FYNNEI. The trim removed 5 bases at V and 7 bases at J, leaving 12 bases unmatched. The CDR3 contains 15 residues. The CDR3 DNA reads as TGTGCCAGCAGTCCAGAATTGGACAGGCCGCATACGCAGTATTTT. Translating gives CASSPELDRPHTQYF.

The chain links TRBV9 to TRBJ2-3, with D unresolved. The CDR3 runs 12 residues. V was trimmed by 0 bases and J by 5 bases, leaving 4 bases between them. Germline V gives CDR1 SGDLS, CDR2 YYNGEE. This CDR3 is CASSVAQDTQYF. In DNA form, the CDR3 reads TGTGCCAGCAGCGTAGCTCAAGATACGCAGTATTTT.

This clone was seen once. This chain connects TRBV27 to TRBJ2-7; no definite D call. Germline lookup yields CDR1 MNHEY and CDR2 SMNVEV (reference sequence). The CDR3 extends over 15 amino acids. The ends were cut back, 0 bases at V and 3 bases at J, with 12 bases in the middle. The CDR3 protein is CASSLSWGSGYEQYF. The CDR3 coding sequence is TGTGCCAGCAGTTTATCGTGGGGATCAGGCTACGAGCAGTACTTC.

CDR3 sequence: CASSQDLEDRGRKHNEQFF. The CDR3 coding sequence is TGCGCCAGCAGCCAAGATCTGGAGGACAGGGGGCGTAAACACAATGAGCAGTTCTTC. V is TRBV4-1 and J is TRBJ2-1, with 11 bases identical to TRBD1. The germline gives CDR1 MGHRA, CDR2 YSYEKL. Trimming removed 0 bases from V and 5 bases from J; junction bases left unmatched: 12. The CDR3 is 19 residues long.

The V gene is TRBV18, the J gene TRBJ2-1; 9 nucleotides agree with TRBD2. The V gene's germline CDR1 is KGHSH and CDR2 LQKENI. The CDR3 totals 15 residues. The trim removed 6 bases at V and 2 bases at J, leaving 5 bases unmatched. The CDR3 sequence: CASSPLAGPYNEQFF. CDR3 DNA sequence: TGTGCCAGCTCCCCTCTAGCGGGACCCTACAATGAGCAGTTCTTC.

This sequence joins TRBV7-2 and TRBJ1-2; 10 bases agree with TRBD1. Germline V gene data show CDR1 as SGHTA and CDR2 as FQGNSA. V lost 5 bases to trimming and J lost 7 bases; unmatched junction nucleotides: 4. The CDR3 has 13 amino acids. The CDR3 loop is CASSPDRGGGYTF. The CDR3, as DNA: TGTGCCAGCAGCCCGGACAGGGGGGGTGGCTACACCTTC. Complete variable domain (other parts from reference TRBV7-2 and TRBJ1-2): GAGVSQSPSNKVTEKGKDVELRCDPISGHTALYWYRQSLGQGLEFLIYFQGNSAPDKSGLPSDRFSAERTGGSVSTLTIQRTQQEDSAVYLCASSPDRGGGYTFGSGTRLTVV.

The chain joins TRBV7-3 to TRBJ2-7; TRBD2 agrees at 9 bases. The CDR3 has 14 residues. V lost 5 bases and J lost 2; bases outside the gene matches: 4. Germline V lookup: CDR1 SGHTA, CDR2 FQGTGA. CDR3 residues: CASSKTSGPYEQYF. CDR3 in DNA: TGTGCCAGCAGCAAGACTAGCGGCCCCTACGAGCAGTACTTC.

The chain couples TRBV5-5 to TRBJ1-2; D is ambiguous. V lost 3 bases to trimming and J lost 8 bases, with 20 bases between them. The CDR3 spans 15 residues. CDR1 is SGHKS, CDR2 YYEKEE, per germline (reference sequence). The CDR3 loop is CASSSGVGWFVGYTF. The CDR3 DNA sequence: TGTGCCAGCAGCTCAGGCGTGGGGTGGTTTGTCGGCTACACCTTC.

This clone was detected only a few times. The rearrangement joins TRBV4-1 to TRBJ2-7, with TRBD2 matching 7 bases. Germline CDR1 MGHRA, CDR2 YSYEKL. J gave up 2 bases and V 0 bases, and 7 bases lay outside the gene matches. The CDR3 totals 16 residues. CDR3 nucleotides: TGCGCCAGCAGCCAAGATCGGAGGGAGGGAACCTACGAGCAGTACTTC. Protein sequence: CASSQDRREGTYEQYF.

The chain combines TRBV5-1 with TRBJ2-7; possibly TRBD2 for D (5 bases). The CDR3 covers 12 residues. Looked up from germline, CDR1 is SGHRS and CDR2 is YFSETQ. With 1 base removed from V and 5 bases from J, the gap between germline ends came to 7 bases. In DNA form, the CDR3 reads TGCGCCAGCAGCTTGAGGCGGGACGAGCAGTACTTC. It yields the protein CASSLRRDEQYF.

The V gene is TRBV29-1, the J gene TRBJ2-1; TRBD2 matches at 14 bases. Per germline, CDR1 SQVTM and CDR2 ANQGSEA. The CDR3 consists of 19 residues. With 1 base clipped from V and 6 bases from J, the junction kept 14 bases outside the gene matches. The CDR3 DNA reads TGCAGCGTTGAAGGAGGGACCGGGACTAGCGGGAGTGGTGGCAATGAGCAGTTCTTC. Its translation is CSVEGGTGTSGSGGNEQFF.

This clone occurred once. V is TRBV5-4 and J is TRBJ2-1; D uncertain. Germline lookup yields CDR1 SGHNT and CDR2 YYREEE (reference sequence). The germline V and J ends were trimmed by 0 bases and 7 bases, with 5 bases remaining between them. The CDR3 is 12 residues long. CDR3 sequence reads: CASSLDLNEQFF. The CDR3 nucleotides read TGTGCCAGCAGCTTGGACTTGAATGAGCAGTTCTTC.